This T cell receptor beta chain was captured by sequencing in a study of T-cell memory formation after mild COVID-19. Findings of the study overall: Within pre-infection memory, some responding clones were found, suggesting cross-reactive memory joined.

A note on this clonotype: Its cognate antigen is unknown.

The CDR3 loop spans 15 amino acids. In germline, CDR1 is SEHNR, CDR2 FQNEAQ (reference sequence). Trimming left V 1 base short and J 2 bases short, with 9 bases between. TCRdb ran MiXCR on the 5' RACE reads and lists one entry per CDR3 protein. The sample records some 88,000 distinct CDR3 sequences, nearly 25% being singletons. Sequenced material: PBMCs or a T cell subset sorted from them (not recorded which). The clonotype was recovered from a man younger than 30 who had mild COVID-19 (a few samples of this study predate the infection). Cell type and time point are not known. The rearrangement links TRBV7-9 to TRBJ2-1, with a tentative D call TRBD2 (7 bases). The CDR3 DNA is TGTGCCAGCAGCTTAGGGCGGGGGCCCTACAATGAGCAGTTCTTC. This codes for CASSLGRGPYNEQFF.